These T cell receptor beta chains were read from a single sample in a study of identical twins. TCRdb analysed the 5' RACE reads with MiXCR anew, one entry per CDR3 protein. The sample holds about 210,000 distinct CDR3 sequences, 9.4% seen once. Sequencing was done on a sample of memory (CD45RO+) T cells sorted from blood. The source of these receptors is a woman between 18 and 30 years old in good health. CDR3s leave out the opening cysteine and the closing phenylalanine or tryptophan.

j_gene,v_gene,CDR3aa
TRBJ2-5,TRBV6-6,ASSSVGPGTQY
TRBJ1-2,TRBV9,ASSVRPNPDYGYT
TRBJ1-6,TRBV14,ASSQGGQRYSPLH
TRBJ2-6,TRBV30,AWSAGQAGANVLT
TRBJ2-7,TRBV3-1,ASSPTGNEQY
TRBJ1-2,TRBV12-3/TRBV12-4,ASSLGAAVYGYT
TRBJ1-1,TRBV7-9,ASSLIAPEAF
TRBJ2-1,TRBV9,ASSPISETYNEQF
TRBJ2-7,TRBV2,ASTRGGAPYEQY
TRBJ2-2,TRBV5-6,ASGPGGSGELF
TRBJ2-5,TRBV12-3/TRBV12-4,ASSRRAGGSQETQY
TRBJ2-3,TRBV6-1,ASSPGGDRDTQY
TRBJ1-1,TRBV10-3,AISEGQYASKAF
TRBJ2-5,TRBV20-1,SARTSGVQETQY
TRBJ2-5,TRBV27,ASSRDRAWETQY
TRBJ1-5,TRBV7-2,ASSLMREPQH
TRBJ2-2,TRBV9,ASSMPGGKGELF
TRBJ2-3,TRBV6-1,ASSEASGGADTRY
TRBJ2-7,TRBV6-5,ASSSGYTYEQY
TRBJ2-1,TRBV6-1,ASKGQGSSYNEQF
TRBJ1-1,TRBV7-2,ASSSLGANTEAF
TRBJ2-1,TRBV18,ASSPPGGRENEQF
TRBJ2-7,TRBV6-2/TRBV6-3,ASRWYRNSYEQY
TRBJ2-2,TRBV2,ASREGLAGAGELF
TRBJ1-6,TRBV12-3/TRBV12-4,ASTLRTGNSPLH
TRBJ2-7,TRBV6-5,ASSWDGGTSSYEQY
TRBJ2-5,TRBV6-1,ASSEWGQPPETQY
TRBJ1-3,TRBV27,ASSLFFRAGNTIY
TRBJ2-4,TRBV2,ASSATIGTGGAKNIQY
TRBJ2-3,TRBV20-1,SAREGGSGDTQY
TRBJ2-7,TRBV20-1,SARAPGGPGQY
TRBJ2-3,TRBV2,ASRAGQADTQY
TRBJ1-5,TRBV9,ASSEGQLYQPQH
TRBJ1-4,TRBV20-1,SASHGADLGKLF
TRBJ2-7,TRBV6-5,ASSSMGEKQY
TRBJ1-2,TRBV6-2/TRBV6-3,ASSGPTAGYGYT
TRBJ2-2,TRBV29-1,SIEVVRAAGELF
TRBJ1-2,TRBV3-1,ASSHLDRANGYT
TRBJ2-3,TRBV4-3,ASSQDSRREERDTQY
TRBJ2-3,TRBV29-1,SVKGTSSTDTQY
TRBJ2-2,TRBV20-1,SARRFVGQGGHGELF
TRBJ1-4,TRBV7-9,ASSPGGAGNEKLF
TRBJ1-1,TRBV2,ASSPLQAVNTEAF
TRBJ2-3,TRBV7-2,AGSLERGQIAGTQY
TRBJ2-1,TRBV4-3,ASSQEVVIGRQF
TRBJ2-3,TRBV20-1,SGGTPRDTQY
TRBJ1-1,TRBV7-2,ASSLVWTNTEAF